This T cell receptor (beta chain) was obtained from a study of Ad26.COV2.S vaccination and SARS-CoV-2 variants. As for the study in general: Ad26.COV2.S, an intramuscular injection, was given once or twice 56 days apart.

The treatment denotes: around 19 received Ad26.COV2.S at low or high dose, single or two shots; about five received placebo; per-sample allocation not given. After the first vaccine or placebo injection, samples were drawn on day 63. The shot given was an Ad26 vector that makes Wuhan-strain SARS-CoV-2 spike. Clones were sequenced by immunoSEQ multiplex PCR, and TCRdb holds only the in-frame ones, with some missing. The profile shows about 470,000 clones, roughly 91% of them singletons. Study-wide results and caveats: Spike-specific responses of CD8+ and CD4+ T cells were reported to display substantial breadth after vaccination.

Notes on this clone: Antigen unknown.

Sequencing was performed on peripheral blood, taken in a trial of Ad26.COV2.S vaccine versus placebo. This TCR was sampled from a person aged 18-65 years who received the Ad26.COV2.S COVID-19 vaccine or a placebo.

In DNA, the CDR3 is TGTGCCAGTAGTCCGACCTTGGGTCCCACTGAAGCTTTCTTT. Translating it yields CASSPTLGPTEAFF. The chain employs TRBV19 and TRBJ1-1; D uncertain. The CDR3 extends over 14 amino acids. Germline CDR1 LNHDA, CDR2 SQIVND (reference sequence). The V and J ends lost 5 bases and 4 bases respectively, with 14 bases between them. Filled out from reference TRBV19 and TRBJ1-1, the complete variable domain reads DGGITQSPKYLFRKEGQNVTLSCEQNLNHDAMYWYRQDPGQGLRLIYYSQIVNDFQKGDIAEGYSVSREKKESFPLTVTSAQKNPTAFYLCASSPTLGPTEAFFGQGTRLTVV.